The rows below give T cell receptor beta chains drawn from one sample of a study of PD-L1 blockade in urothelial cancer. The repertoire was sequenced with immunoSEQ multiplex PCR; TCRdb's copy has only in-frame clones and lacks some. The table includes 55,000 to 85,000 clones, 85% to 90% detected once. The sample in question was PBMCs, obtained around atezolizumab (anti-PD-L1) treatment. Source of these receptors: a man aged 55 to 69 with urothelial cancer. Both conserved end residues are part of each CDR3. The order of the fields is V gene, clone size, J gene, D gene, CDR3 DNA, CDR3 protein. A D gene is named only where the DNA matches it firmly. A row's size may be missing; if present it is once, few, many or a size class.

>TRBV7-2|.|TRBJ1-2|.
TGTGCCAGCAGCTTTTTTCGATTATCAGGCTATGGCTACACCTTC
CASSFFRLSGYGYTF
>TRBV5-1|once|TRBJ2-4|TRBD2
TGCGCCAGCAGCGCGGGGGATGGTGGGAACATTCAGTACTTC
CASSAGDGGNIQYF
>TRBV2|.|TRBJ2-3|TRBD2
TGTGCCAGCAGTGAGCGTCTAGCGGGGAGGCAGTATTTT
CASSERLAGRQYF
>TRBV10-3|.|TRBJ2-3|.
TGTGCCATCAGTGCCCCGACATTCTCTAGCACAGATACGCAGTATTTT
CAISAPTFSSTDTQYF
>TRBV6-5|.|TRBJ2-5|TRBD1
TGTGCCAGCAGTTACGGCAGGGGGCTAGAGACCCAGTACTTC
CASSYGRGLETQYF
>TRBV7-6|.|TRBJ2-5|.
TGTGCCAGCAGCTTAACGGGGAAAGGGGAGACCCAGTACTTC
CASSLTGKGETQYF
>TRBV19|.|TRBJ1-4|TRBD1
TGTGCCAGTAGTACCCGGGACAGGGGGCCGGCAACTAATGAAAAACTGTTTTTT
CASSTRDRGPATNEKLFF
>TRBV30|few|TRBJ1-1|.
TGTGCCTGGAGTCAAGGGAGGCCTGAAGCTTTCTTT
CAWSQGRPEAFF
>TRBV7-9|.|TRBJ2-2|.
TGTGCCAGCAGCTTCGTCCTCAGGGGTACCGGGGAGCTGTTTTTT
CASSFVLRGTGELFF
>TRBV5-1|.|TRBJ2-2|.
TGCGCCAGCAACAGGGAGTTTACCGGGGAGCTGTTTTTT
CASNREFTGELFF
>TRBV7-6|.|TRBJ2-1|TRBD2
TGTGCCAGCAGCCCGTTCGGGGTAGCGGGAGCAAACTACAATGAGCAGTTCTTC
CASSPFGVAGANYNEQFF
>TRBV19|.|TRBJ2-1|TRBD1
TGTGCCAGTAGTAGTTGGGACAGCGGCAATGAGCAGTTCTTC
CASSSWDSGNEQFF
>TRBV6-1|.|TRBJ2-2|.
TGTGCCAGCAGTCTACAGGGTCCGAACACCGGGGAGCTGTTTTTT
CASSLQGPNTGELFF
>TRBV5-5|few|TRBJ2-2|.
TGTGCCAGCAGTGGGTCAGGGGATACCGGGGAGCTGTTTTTT
CASSGSGDTGELFF
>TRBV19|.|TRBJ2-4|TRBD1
TGTGCCAGTAGTATAGAGTTACAGGGGCTGCTATCGTCCAAAAACATTCAGTACTTC
CASSIELQGLLSSKNIQYF
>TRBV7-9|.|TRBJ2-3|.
TGTGCCAGCAGCCAGCGGAGAGGCAATACGCAGTATTTT
CASSQRRGNTQYF
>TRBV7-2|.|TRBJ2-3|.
TGTGCCAGCAGCTCAAGCACAGATACGCAGTATTTT
CASSSSTDTQYF
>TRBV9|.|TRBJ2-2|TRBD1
TGTGCCAGCAGCGTAGTTGAGGGGGCCCCCGGGGAGCTGTTTTTT
CASSVVEGAPGELFF
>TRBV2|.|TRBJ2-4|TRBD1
TGTGCCAGCAGTGCCGGACAGGGCACCAAAAACATTCAGTACTTC
CASSAGQGTKNIQYF
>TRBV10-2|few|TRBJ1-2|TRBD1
TGCGCCAGCAGAGCCGGGACCGGGACAGGGATCGGCTATGGCTACACCTTC
CASRAGTGTGIGYGYTF
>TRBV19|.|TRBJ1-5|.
TGTGCCAGTAGTCCTCTCCCTAGGGGCCAGCCCCAGCATTTT
CASSPLPRGQPQHF
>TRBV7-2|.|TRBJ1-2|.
TGTGCCAGCAGCTTAGGCGGATGGGGCTACACCTTC
CASSLGGWGYTF
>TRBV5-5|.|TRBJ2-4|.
TGTGCCAGCAGCTCCCACACGGACAGCCAGACGTACTTC
CASSSHTDSQTYF
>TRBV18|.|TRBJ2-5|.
TGTGCCAGCTCAGGAGGTGCGGGGGAGACCCAGTACTTC
CASSGGAGETQYF
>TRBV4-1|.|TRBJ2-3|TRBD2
TGCGCCAGCAGCCAAGAGGGCGGGAGCCGCGCAGATACGCAGTATTTT
CASSQEGGSRADTQYF